This T cell receptor (beta chain) was documented in a study of cytomegalovirus exposure and HLA in healthy donors. Study as a whole: Findings of an earlier analysis included around 100 million unique TCR beta sequences from 180 million or so T cells. General study findings and limits: Follow-up analysis later connected one missense variant in DCLRE1C with trimming of TCR beta V- and J-genes. The study carried out a later analysis of TCR beta sequences. It associated around 17,000 of them with specific HLA alleles at a false discovery rate of 0.05.

Primers: 60 Vbeta forward and 13 Jbeta reverse. Clones were sequenced by immunoSEQ multiplex PCR, and TCRdb holds only the in-frame ones, with some missing. The repertoire table contains 150,000 to 200,000 clones. As for this clone: Its antigen is currently unknown.

Trimming cost V 3 bases and J 5 bases, with 8 bases left between them. The CDR3 runs to 13 residues. CDR1 is SGHTA, CDR2 FQGNSA, per germline. The clonotype was recovered from a woman aged 60 to 75 in good health and CMV-seronegative. Sequencing used PBMCs. The V and J genes are TRBV7-2 and TRBJ1-5; D not resolved. For the CDR3, the DNA is TGTGCCAGCAGCTTTAACAGAGATCAGCCCCAGCATTTT. Protein: CASSFNRDQPQHF.